This entry lists 25 T cell receptor beta chains sequenced from one sample in a study of control samples from healthy donors and cancer patients. The repertoire was sequenced with immunoSEQ multiplex PCR; TCRdb's copy has only in-frame clones and lacks some. Here the sample spans under 85,000 clones, roughly 94% being singletons. The sequencing input was blood. These receptors all stem from a woman in her forties in good health.

The chain recombines TRBV5-6 with TRBJ1-6, with 8 bases lining up with TRBD1. This CDR3 spans 16 amino acids. V was clipped by 0 bases and J by 4 bases; unmatched bases: 3. Germline V CDR1 and CDR2: SGHDT, YYEEEE. CDR3: CASSLGTGPYNSPLHF. The DNA for the CDR3 is TGTGCCAGCAGCTTGGGGACAGGGCCATATAATTCACCCCTCCACTTT.

The gene calls are TRBV30 and TRBJ2-1, with D possibly matching TRBD2 (6 bases). Germline assignment: CDR1 GTSNPN and CDR2 SVGIG (reference sequence). The V end was cut by 2 bases, the J end by 3 bases, with 14 bases between. There are 15 residues in the CDR3. The CDR3 loop reads CAWSRLGGVYNEQFF. The DNA of the CDR3 is TGTGCCTGGAGTAGGCTGGGAGGCGTCTACAATGAGCAGTTCTTC.

The chain employs TRBV6-2 or TRBV6-3 and TRBJ1-1; no reliable D call. Trimming shortened V by 0 bases and J by 1 base, and 6 bases separated the two germline ends. CDR3 length equals 14 residues. Germline-derived CDR1 and CDR2 are MNHEY and SVGEGT. This chain's CDR3 is CASSYSAENTEAFF. The CDR3, as DNA: TGTGCCAGCAGTTACTCAGCGGAGAACACTGAAGCTTTCTTT.

This clone was counted a few times. This chain uses TRBV7-2 with TRBJ1-5, with TRBD1 matching 7 bases. CDR3 length: 17 residues. J gave up 0 bases and V 3 bases, and 8 bases lay outside the gene matches. Germline CDR1 SGHTA, CDR2 FQGNSA. The CDR3 DNA reads as TGTGCCAGCAGCTTCCGGACAGGAACCGATAGCAATCAGCCCCAGCATTTT. It specifies CASSFRTGTDSNQPQHF.

The CDR3 sequence: CASSSGHPPEKLFF. The CDR3 DNA reads TGTGCCAGCAGTTCGGGACACCCACCCGAAAAACTGTTTTTT. The rearrangement uses TRBV5-6 and TRBJ1-4, with a possible D match to TRBD1 (6 bases). Germline values: CDR1 SGHDT, CDR2 YYEEEE. Trimming left V 5 bases short and J 8 bases short, with 16 bases between. The CDR3 extends over 14 amino acids.

The V and J genes are TRBV2 and TRBJ2-7, with 7 positions matching TRBD2. The CDR3 extends over 13 amino acids. Germline V lookup: CDR1 SNHLY, CDR2 FYNNEI. The V gene end was trimmed by 8 bases and the J gene end by 3 bases; junction bases not matched to a gene: 7. The CDR3, as DNA: TGTGCCAGCTTTGGACTAGGAGACTACGAGCAGTACTTC. This sequence encodes CASFGLGDYEQYF.

The chain is built from TRBV2 and TRBJ2-1, with D perhaps matching TRBD2 (6 bases). Trimming pared 3 bases from V and 9 bases from J, leaving 15 bases between. The CDR3 sequence is 14 residues long. The germline gives CDR1 SNHLY, CDR2 FYNNEI. The CDR3: CASSEIAVLSEQFF. CDR3 nucleotide sequence: TGTGCCAGCAGTGAGATAGCGGTACTCAGTGAGCAGTTCTTC.

This sequence joins TRBV9 and TRBJ2-1, with 12 bases that match TRBD2. V lost 4 bases and J lost 4; bases outside the gene matches: 6. This CDR3 region has 16 residues. The germline gives CDR1 SGDLS, CDR2 YYNGEE. The CDR3 nucleotides are TGTGCCAGCAGCATCGGACTAGCGGGGATGTACAATGAGCAGTTCTTC. It is translated as CASSIGLAGMYNEQFF.

The genes are TRBV23-1 and TRBJ1-2; the D is unclear. TRBV23-1 falls under the ORF class, with uncertain function. This CDR3 has 15 residues. The germline V and J ends were trimmed by 0 bases and 0 bases, with 8 bases remaining between them. CDR3 DNA sequence: TGCGCCAGCAGTCAATCGCCCGAACCTAACTATGGCTACACCTTC. It codes for CASSQSPEPNYGYTF.

This chain joins TRBV7-2 and TRBJ2-4; D is possibly TRBD2 (5 bases). V was cut by 1 base and J by 7 bases, with 8 bases left in between. CDR1 is SGHTA, CDR2 FQGNSA, per germline. The CDR3 is made up of 13 amino acids. In DNA form, the CDR3 reads TGTGCCAGCAGCTTAGAGAGGGTGAACATTCAGTACTTC. Translating it yields CASSLERVNIQYF.

This chain connects TRBV6-5 to TRBJ2-7; D is possibly TRBD2 (6 bases). CDR1 is MNHEY, CDR2 SVGAGI, per germline. This CDR3 comprises 13 residues. The ends were cut back, 6 bases at V and 3 bases at J, with 12 bases in the middle. The CDR3 region has the DNA TGTGCCAGCAGCCTAGCGACTCGCTACGAGCAGTACTTC. Encoded protein: CASSLATRYEQYF.

The rearrangement uses TRBV4-1 and TRBJ1-4; D possibly corresponds to TRBD1 (5 bases). This CDR3 is 15 amino acids long. Germline lookup yields CDR1 MGHRA and CDR2 YSYEKL. Trimming left V 4 bases short and J 7 bases short, with 16 bases between. CDR3 DNA: TGCGCCAGCAGCCCTACAGTGGACATACTTGAAAAACTGTTTTTT. Encoded protein: CASSPTVDILEKLFF.

V and J are TRBV4-3 and TRBJ1-1, with unresolved D. Trimming stripped 0 bases from V and 0 bases from J, with 14 bases between. CDR1 and CDR2 from the germline V gene are LGHNA and YSLEER. CDR3 length: 17 amino acids. CDR3 in amino acids: CASSQDRGGVMNTEAFF. CDR3 nucleotide sequence: TGCGCCAGCAGCCAAGATCGGGGTGGGGTCATGAACACTGAAGCTTTCTTT.

The chain carries TRBV12-2 and TRBJ1-1; the table calls TRBD1, which could not be checked here. TRBV12-2 is a pseudogene locus. The CDR3 contains 15 residues. CDR3: CASRSAGTANTEAFF. In DNA form, the CDR3 reads TGTGCAAGTCGCTCCGCAGGGACAGCAAACACTGAAGCTTTCTTT.

The rearrangement links TRBV5-1 to TRBJ2-3; 8 bases are a match to TRBD1. Unmatched junction bases numbered 11, after V lost 7 bases and J lost 4 bases. CDR3 length: 15 amino acids. Looked up from germline, CDR1 is SGHRS and CDR2 is YFSETQ. The CDR3 coding sequence is TGCGCCAGCCAACCCGGGACAGGAACTTCAGATACGCAGTATTTT. It is translated as CASQPGTGTSDTQYF.

The gene calls are TRBV19 and TRBJ2-1, with 7 bases that match TRBD1. The ends lost 3 bases at V and 2 bases at J; junction bases unmatched: 4. The CDR3 totals 15 residues. CDR1 and CDR2 from the germline V gene are LNHDA and SQIVND (reference sequence). The CDR3 nucleotides are TGTGCCAGTAGTATTTTAGGGGGCGCCTACAATGAGCAGTTCTTC. This translates into CASSILGGAYNEQFF.

The rearrangement uses TRBV2 and TRBJ1-2, with 11 positions matching TRBD1. Trimming removed 6 bases from V and 2 bases from J; junction bases left unmatched: 8. The length of the CDR3 is 16 residues. In germline, CDR1 is SNHLY, CDR2 FYNNEI. In DNA form, the CDR3 reads TGTGCCAGCAGGGGAGGGACAGGGGGGGCCAACTATGGCTACACCTTC. Translating it yields CASRGGTGGANYGYTF. Based on the CDR3 plus reference TRBV2 and TRBJ1-2, the full variable domain is EPEVTQTPSHQVTQMGQEVILRCVPISNHLYFYWYRQILGQKVEFLVSFYNNEISEKSEIFDDQFSVERPDGSNFTLKIRSTKLEDSAMYFCASRGGTGGANYGYTFGSGTRLTVV.

The V and J genes are TRBV6-6 and TRBJ1-5; 7 bases are shared with TRBD1. CDR3 length: 14 residues. V was clipped by 4 bases and J by 6 bases; unmatched bases: 6. CDR1 is MNHNY, CDR2 SVGAGI, per germline (reference sequence). The CDR3 coding sequence is TGTGCCAGCAGTTCCGACAGGGCTGGTCAGCCCCAGCATTTT. It encodes CASSSDRAGQPQHF.

The chain has TRBV13 and TRBJ2-3; the match to TRBD2 covers 10 bases. Unmatched junction bases numbered 9, after V lost 5 bases and J lost 4 bases. Germline V lookup: CDR1 PRHDT, CDR2 FYEKMQ (reference sequence). This CDR3 comprises 16 residues. The CDR3 is CASSLIAGGRPDTQYF. In nucleotides, the CDR3 is TGTGCCAGCAGCCTAATAGCGGGAGGACGCCCAGATACGCAGTATTTT.

The gene calls are TRBV18 and TRBJ2-1; 10 bases are a match to TRBD1. This CDR3 is 18 amino acids long. CDR1 KGHSH and CDR2 LQKENI come from the germline V gene. V lost 3 bases and J lost 2; bases outside the gene matches: 10. The CDR3 DNA sequence: TGTGCCAGCTCACCGAACTTAGCCGGACAGGGGGCCTACAATGAGCAGTTCTTC. It translates to CASSPNLAGQGAYNEQFF.

A few counts support this clone. The chain has TRBV7-6 and TRBJ1-1, with TRBD1 as a possible D gene (5 bases). The germline CDR1 and CDR2 sequences are SGHVS and FNYEAQ. Trimming cost V 5 bases and J 5 bases, with 9 bases left between them. The CDR3 is made up of 12 amino acids. The DNA of the CDR3 is TGTGCCAGCAGCGTCGGGACTACTGAAGCTTTCTTT. This encodes CASSVGTTEAFF. The full variable domain, rest sourced from reference TRBV7-6 and TRBJ1-1, is GAGVSQSPRYKVTKRGQDVALRCDPISGHVSLYWYRQALGQGPEFLTYFNYEAQQDKSGLPNDRFSAERPEGSISTLTIQRTEQRDSAMYRCASSVGTTEAFFGQGTRLTVV.

The V and J genes are TRBV12-3 or TRBV12-4 and TRBJ1-1, with a possible D match to TRBD1 (5 bases). This CDR3 is built from 13 residues. Trimming left V 3 bases short and J 3 bases short, with 8 bases between. This CDR3 reads CASSFAGDTEAFF. In nucleotides, the CDR3 is TGTGCCAGCAGTTTTGCGGGGGACACTGAAGCTTTCTTT.

This clone was detected once. J is TRBJ2-5 and V is TRBV5-1; TRBD1 matches 10 bases. From germline, CDR1 is SGHRS and CDR2 YFSETQ. The CDR3 is 15 residues long. The junction had 7 bases not matched to a gene; V was cut back by 4 bases and J by 4 bases. The CDR3 is CASSRDRGGGETQYF. In nucleotides, the CDR3 is TGCGCCAGCAGCCGGGACAGGGGAGGTGGAGAGACCCAGTACTTC. Looking up the rest from reference TRBV5-1 and TRBJ2-5 gives the full variable domain: KAGVTQTPRYLIKTRGQQVTLSCSPISGHRSVSWYQQTPGQGLQFLFEYFSETQRNKGNFPGRFSGRQFSNSRSEMNVSTLELGDSALYLCASSRDRGGGETQYFGPGTRLLVL.

The chain links TRBV7-6 to TRBJ1-1; 8 positions agree with TRBD1. The CDR3 covers 13 residues. Germline-derived CDR1 and CDR2 are SGHVS and FNYEAQ. Trimming took 5 bases from V and 5 from J; bases not matched to a gene: 4. The CDR3, as DNA: TGTGCCAGCAGCGACAGGGGACCGACTGAAGCTTTCTTT. Translation gives CASSDRGPTEAFF.

V gene TRBV5-4 combines with J gene TRBJ2-7, with 7 bases identical to TRBD1. V lost 8 bases to trimming and J lost 4 bases; unmatched junction nucleotides: 12. Germline assignment: CDR1 SGHNT and CDR2 YYREEE (reference sequence). The CDR3 spans 14 residues. DNA for the CDR3: TGTGCCAGTTCTGACAGGGTTTCGGGGTACGAGCAGTACTTC. This gives the protein CASSDRVSGYEQYF.